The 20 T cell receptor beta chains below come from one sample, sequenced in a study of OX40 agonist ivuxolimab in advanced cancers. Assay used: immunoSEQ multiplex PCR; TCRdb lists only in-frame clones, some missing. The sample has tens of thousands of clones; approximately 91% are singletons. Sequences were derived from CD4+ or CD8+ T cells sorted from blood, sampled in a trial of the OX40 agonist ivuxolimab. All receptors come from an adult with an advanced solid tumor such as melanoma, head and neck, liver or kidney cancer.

DNA for the CDR3: TGTGCCAGCAGTTTGCAGGGCAATCAGCCCCAGCATTTT. Protein product: CASSLQGNQPQHF. V gene TRBV27 combines with J gene TRBJ1-5; D uncertain. The CDR3 runs 13 residues. The V end lost 3 bases, the J end lost 2 bases, and 5 bases lay between the germline ends. In germline, CDR1 is MNHEY, CDR2 SMNVEV (reference sequence).

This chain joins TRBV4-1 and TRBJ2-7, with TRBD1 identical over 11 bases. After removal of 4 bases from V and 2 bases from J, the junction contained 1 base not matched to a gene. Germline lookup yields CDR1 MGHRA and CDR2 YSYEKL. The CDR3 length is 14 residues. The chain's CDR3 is CASSPDRGPYEQYF. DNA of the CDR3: TGCGCCAGCAGCCCGGACAGGGGGCCCTACGAGCAGTACTTC.

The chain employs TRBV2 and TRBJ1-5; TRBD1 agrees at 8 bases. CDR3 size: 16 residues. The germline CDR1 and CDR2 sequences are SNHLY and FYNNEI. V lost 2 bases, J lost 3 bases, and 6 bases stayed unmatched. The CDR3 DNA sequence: TGTGCCAGCAGTGAAAATTTGGACAGGGACAATCAGCCCCAGCATTTT. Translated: CASSENLDRDNQPQHF.

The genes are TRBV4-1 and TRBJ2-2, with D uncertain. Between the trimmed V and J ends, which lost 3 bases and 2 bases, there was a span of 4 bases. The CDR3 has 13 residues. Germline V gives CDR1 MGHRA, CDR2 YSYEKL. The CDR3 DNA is TGCGCCAGCAGCCAGGATAACACCGGGGAGCTGTTTTTT. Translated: CASSQDNTGELFF.

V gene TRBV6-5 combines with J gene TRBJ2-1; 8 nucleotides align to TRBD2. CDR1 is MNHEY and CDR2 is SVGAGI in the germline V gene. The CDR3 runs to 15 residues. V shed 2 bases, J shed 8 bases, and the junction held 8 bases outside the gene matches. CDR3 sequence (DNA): TGTGCCAGCAGTTACGGACTAGCCTCTGGTGATGAGCAGTTCTTC. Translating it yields CASSYGLASGDEQFF.

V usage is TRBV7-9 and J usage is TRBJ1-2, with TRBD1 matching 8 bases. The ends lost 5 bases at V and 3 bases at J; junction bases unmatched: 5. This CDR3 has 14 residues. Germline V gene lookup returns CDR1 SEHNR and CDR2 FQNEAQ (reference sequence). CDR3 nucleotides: TGTGCCAGCAGCCCTACGGACAGGGACTATGGCTACACCTTC. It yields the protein CASSPTDRDYGYTF. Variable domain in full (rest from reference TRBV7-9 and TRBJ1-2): DTGVSQNPRHKITKRGQNVTFRCDPISEHNRLYWYRQTLGQGPEFLTYFQNEAQLEKSRLLSDRFSAERPKGSFSTLEIQRTEQGDSAMYLCASSPTDRDYGYTFGSGTRLTVV.

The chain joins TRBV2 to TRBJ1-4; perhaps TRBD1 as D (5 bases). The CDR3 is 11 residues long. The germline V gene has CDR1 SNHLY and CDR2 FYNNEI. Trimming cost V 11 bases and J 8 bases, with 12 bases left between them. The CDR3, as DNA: TGTGCCCCCAGTGAGGGGGAAAAACTGTTTTTT. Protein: CAPSEGEKLFF. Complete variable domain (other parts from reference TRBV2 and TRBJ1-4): EPEVTQTPSHQVTQMGQEVILRCVPISNHLYFYWYRQILGQKVEFLVSFYNNEISEKSEIFDDQFSVERPDGSNFTLKIRSTKLEDSAMYFCAPSEGEKLFFGSGTQLSVL.

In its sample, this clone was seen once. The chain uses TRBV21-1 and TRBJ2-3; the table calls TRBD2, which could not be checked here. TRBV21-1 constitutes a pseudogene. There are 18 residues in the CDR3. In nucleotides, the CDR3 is TGTGCCAGCAGCAAAGCGCTGGGGACTAGCGGGAGGGCAGATACGCAGTATTTT. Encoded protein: CASSKALGTSGRADTQYF.

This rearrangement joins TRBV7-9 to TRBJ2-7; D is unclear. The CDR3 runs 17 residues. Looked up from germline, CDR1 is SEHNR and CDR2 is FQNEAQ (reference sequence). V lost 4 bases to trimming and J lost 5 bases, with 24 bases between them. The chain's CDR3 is CASSSYAAGPNWDEQYF. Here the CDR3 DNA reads TGTGCCAGCAGCTCATACGCGGCAGGCCCAAATTGGGACGAGCAGTACTTC.

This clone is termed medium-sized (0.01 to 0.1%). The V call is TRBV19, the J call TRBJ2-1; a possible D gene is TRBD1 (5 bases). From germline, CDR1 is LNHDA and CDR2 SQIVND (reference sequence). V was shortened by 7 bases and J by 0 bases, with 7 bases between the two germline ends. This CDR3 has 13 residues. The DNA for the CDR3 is TGTGCCAGTACCGACAGCTCCTACAATGAGCAGTTCTTC. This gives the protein CASTDSSYNEQFF.

CDR3 region: CASSSINSPYEQYF. The DNA of the CDR3 is TGTGCCAGCAGTTCCATCAACAGCCCCTACGAGCAGTACTTC. The rearrangement uses TRBV6-5 and TRBJ2-7; D call uncertain. Germline V gives CDR1 MNHEY, CDR2 SVGAGI. Trimming stripped 4 bases from V and 2 bases from J, with 12 bases between. The CDR3 is 14 amino acids.

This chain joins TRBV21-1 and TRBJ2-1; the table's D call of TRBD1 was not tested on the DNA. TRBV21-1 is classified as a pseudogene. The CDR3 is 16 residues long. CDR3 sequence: CASSKGQGWSYNEQFF. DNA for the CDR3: TGTGCCAGCAGCAAAGGACAGGGGTGGTCCTACAATGAGCAGTTCTTC.

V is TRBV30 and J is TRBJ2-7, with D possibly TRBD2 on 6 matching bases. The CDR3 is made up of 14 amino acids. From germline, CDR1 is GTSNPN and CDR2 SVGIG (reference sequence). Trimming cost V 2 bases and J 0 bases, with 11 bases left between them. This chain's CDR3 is CAWSTGTLSYEQYF. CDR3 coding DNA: TGTGCCTGGAGTACTGGGACTCTCTCCTACGAGCAGTACTTC.

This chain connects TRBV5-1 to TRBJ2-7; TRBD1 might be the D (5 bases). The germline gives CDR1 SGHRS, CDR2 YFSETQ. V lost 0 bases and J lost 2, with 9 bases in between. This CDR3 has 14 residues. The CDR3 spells CASSLAWGPYEQYF. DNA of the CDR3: TGCGCCAGCAGCTTGGCTTGGGGCCCCTACGAGCAGTACTTC.

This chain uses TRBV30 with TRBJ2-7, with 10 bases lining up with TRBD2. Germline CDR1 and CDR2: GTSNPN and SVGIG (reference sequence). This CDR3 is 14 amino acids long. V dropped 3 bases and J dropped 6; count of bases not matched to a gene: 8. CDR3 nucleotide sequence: TGTGCCTGGAGAGGGGCTAGCGGGAGTGTCGAGCAGTACTTC. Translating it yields CAWRGASGSVEQYF.

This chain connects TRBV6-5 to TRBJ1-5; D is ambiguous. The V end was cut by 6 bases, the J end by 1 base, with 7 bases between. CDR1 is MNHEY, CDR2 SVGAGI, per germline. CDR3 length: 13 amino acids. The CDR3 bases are TGTGCCAGCAGCCCACTAAGCAATCAGCCCCAGCATTTT. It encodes CASSPLSNQPQHF.

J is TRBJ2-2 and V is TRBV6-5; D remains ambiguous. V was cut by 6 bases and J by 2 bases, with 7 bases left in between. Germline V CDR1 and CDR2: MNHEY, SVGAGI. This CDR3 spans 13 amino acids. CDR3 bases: TGTGCCAGCAGACCCCTAAACACCGGGGAGCTGTTTTTT. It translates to CASRPLNTGELFF.

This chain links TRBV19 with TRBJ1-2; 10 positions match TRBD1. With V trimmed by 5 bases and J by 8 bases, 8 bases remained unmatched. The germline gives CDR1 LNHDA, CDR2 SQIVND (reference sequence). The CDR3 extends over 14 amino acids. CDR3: CASSPRQGAGGYTF. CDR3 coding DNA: TGTGCCAGTAGTCCTCGACAGGGGGCGGGAGGCTACACCTTC.

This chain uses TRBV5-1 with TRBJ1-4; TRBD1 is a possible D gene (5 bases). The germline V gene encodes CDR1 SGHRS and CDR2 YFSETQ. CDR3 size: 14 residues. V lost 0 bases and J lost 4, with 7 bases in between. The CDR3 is CASSLDRHNEKLFF. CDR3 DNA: TGCGCCAGCAGCTTGGACAGGCATAATGAAAAACTGTTTTTT.

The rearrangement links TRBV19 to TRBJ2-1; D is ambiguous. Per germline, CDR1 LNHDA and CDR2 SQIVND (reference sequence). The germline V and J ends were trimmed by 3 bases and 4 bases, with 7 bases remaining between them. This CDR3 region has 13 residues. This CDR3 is CASSMARYNEQFF. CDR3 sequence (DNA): TGTGCCAGTAGTATGGCCAGGTACAATGAGCAGTTCTTC.